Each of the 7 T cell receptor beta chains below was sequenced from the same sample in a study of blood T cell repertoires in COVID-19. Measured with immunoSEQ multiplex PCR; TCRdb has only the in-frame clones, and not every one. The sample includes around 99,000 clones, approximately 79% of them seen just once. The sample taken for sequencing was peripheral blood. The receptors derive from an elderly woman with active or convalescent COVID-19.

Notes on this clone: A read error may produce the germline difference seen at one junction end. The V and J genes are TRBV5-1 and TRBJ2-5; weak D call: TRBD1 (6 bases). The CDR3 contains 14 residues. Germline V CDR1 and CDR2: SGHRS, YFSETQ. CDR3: CASSSLRTAFTQYF. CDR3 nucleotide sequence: TGTGCCAGCAGCTCCCTAAGGACAGCCTTTACCCAGTACTTC.

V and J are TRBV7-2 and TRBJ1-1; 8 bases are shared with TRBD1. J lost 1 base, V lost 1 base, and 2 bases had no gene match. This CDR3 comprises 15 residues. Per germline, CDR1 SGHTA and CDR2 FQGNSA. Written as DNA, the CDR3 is TGTGCCAGCAGCTTAGGACAGGGGAAGAACACTGAAGCTTTCTTT. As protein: CASSLGQGKNTEAFF.

Here the CDR3 DNA reads TGTGCCAGCAGCTTAGAGCGGATGAACGACAATGAGCAGTTCTTC. It codes for CASSLERMNDNEQFF. V and J are TRBV11-2 and TRBJ2-1; D unclear. CDR1 and CDR2 (germline): SGHAT, FQNNGV. Trimming cost V 0 bases and J 5 bases, with 11 bases left between them. The CDR3 is 15 amino acids.

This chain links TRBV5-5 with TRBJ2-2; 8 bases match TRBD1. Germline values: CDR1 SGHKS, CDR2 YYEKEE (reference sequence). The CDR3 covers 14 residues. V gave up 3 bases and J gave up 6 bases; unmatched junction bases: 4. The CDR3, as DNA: TGTGCCAGCAGCTCCGGACAGGGCCCCGGGGAGCTGTTTTTT. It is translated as CASSSGQGPGELFF.

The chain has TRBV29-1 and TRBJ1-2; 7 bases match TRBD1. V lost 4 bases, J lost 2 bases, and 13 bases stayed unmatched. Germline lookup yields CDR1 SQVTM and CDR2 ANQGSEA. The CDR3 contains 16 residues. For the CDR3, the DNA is TGCAGCGTTGTCAAGTGGACAGGCCCTTCCAACTATGGCTACACCTTC. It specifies CSVVKWTGPSNYGYTF.

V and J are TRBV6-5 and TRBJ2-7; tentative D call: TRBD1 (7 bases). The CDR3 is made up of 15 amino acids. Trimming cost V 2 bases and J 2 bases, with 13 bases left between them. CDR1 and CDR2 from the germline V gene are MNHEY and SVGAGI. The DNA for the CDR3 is TGTGCCAGCAGTTACCCAGGGGGGCGTACCTACGAGCAGTACTTC. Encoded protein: CASSYPGGRTYEQYF.

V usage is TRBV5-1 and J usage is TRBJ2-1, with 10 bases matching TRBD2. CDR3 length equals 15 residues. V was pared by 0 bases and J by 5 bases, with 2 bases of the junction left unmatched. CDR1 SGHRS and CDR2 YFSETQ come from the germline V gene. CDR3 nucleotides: TGCGCCAGCAGCTTGGATCTAGCGGGAGACAATGAGCAGTTCTTC. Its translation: CASSLDLAGDNEQFF.